This T cell receptor (beta chain) derives from a study of blood T cell repertoires in COVID-19. Study at large: Sample material is recorded as cDNA or gDNA derived from T cells, B-cell-depleted T cells, or PBMCs.

The CDR3 spans 13 residues. In germline, CDR1 is SGDLS, CDR2 YYNGEE. V dropped 1 base and J dropped 6 bases, with 7 bases sitting between them. Authors' methods: It was from reference gene primer amplification that nucleated cell counts were estimated. Only in-frame clones appear in the TCRdb table, and some are missing; sequencing was by immunoSEQ multiplex PCR. Clone size and the V and J calls come from that table; the DNA yielded D and trimming. This table holds over 65,000 clones, 70% to 90% found once. Material for sequencing was peripheral blood. The receptor was isolated from a man older than 75 with active or convalescent COVID-19. The chain recombines TRBV9 with TRBJ2-2, with D tentatively TRBD2 (5 bases). The CDR3, as DNA: TGTGCCAGCAGCGTAACGGGGTCCGGGGAGCTGTTTTTT. Translation: CASSVTGSGELFF.